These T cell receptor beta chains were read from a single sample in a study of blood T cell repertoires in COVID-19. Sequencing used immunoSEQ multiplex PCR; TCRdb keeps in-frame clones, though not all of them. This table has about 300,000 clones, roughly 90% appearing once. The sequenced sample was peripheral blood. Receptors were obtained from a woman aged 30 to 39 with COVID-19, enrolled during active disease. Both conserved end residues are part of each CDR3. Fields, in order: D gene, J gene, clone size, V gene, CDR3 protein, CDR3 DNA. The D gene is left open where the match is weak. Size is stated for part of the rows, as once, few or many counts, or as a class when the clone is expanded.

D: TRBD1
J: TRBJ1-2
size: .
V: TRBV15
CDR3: CATSREGASWGYTF
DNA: TGTGCCACCAGCAGGGAGGGGGCCTCCTGGGGCTACACCTTC

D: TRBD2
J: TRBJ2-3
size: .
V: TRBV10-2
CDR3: CASRDYTDTQYF
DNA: TGCGCCAGCCGGGACTATACCGATACGCAGTATTTT

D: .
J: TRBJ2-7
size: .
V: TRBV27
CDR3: CASSFLSLHRYEQYF
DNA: TGTGCCAGCAGTTTTCTTAGCCTTCACAGGTACGAGCAGTACTTC

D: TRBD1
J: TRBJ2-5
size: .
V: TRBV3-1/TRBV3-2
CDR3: CASTELGTGYYQETQYF
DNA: TGTGCCAGCACCGAACTCGGGACAGGGTATTACCAAGAGACCCAGTACTTC

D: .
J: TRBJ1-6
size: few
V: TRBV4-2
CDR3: CASSQGRRRDSPLHF
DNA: TGTGCCAGCAGCCAGGGCCGCCGGCGGGATTCACCCCTCCACTTT

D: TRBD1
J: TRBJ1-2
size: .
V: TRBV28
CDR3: CASGGAGQLSYGYTF
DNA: TGTGCCAGCGGGGGCGCGGGACAGCTCTCCTATGGCTACACCTTC

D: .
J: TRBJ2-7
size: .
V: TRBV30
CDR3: CAWSDSYEQYF
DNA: TGTGCCTGGAGCGACAGCTACGAGCAGTACTTC

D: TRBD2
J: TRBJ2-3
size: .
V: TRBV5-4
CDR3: CASSPGGTSRTDTQYF
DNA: TGTGCCAGCAGCCCGGGGGGGACTAGCAGAACAGATACGCAGTATTTT

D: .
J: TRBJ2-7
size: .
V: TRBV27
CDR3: CASSSPPGLPYEQYF
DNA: TGTGCCAGCAGTTCACCGCCGGGACTGCCATACGAGCAGTACTTC

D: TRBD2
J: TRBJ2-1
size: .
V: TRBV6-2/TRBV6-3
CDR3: CASSLREGYSYNEQFF
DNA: TGTGCCAGCAGTTTGCGGGAGGGGTACTCCTACAATGAGCAGTTCTTC

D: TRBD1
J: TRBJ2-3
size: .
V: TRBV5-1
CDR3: CASGPIGTVTDTQYF
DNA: TGCGCCAGCGGCCCGATCGGGACAGTTACAGATACGCAGTATTTT

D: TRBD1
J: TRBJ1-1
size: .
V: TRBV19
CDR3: CASSRETGTGVSEAFF
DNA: TGTGCCAGTAGTAGGGAAACCGGGACAGGGGTGTCTGAAGCTTTCTTT

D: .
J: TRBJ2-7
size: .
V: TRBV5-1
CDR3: CASSSQDRGEQYF
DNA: TGCGCCAGCAGCTCCCAGGACAGAGGCGAGCAGTACTTC

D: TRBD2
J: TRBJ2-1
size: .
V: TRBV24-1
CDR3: CATSDVGLAGINEQFF
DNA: TGTGCCACCAGTGATGTGGGACTAGCGGGTATCAATGAGCAGTTCTTC

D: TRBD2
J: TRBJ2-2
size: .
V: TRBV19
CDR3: CASSKGLARTGELFF
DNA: TGTGCCAGTAGTAAGGGACTAGCAAGGACCGGGGAGCTGTTTTTT

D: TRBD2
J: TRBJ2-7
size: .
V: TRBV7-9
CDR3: CASSDAIAGAAEQYF
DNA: TGTGCCAGCAGCGATGCCATAGCGGGAGCAGCCGAGCAGTACTTC

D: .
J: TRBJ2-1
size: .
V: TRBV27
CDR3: CASSLRSGALYNEQFF
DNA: TGTGCCAGCAGTTTAAGGAGCGGAGCGCTATACAATGAGCAGTTCTTC

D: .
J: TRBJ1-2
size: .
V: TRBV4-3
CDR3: CASSQDVRSNYGYTF
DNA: TGCGCCAGCAGCCAAGATGTCAGATCTAACTATGGCTACACCTTC